Reported below is one TCR beta chain. Assay used: immunoSEQ multiplex PCR; TCRdb lists only in-frame clones, some missing. The sample has around 50,000 clones; 85% to 95% are singletons. The CDR3 contains 15 residues. Germline CDR1 LNHDA, CDR2 SQIVND (reference sequence). The J segment lost 0 bases and the V segment lost 7 bases, leaving 6 bases of the junction unmatched. The sequencing input was PBMCs. This TCR was recovered from a man in his forties with rheumatoid arthritis. The rearrangement links TRBV19 to TRBJ1-5; 7 bases are shared with TRBD1. The DNA for the CDR3 is TGTGCCAGTAAGGTGACAGGGAATAGCAATCAGCCCCAGCATTTT. This encodes CASKVTGNSNQPQHF.